This T cell receptor (beta chain) was captured in a study of T-cell reconstitution after alpha-beta-depleted transplantation in children. Study-wide findings and caveats: By one year post-transplant, T-cell counts and diversity largely arose from T cells that were newly produced. Reportedly, alpha-beta T cells present about two months post-transplant originated from several hundred expanded clones of graft origin. From surviving recipient T cells and thymic progenitors came the high day-60 TCRbeta diversity observed in some patients.

Unique molecular identifiers tagged the TCRbeta library. TCRdb reprocessed the PCR reads with MiXCR, giving one entry per CDR3 protein. Among roughly 76,000 distinct CDR3 sequences listed, about a tenth were seen once. Trimming cost V 6 bases and J 4 bases, with 16 bases left between them. The CDR3 runs to 14 residues. Germline lookup yields CDR1 DFQATT and CDR2 SNEGSKA (reference sequence). This clonotype was seen repeatedly, ten times or more. Its cognate antigen is unknown. The source material was PBMCs, sampled before TCRalphabeta/CD19-depleted stem cell transplant. This receptor was identified in a boy aged 10-17 years with acute myeloid leukemia, due to receive a stem cell transplant. This chain joins TRBV20-1 and TRBJ2-1; tentative D call: TRBD2 (5 bases). The CDR3 loop reads CSALLPGSYNEQFF. CDR3 DNA: TGCAGTGCCCTCCTCCCGGGGTCATACAATGAGCAGTTCTTC.